The 26 T cell receptor beta chains below all came from one sample that was sequenced in a study of cytomegalovirus exposure and HLA in healthy donors. The primer mix had 60 Vbeta and 13 Jbeta primers. Clones were sequenced by immunoSEQ multiplex PCR, and TCRdb holds only the in-frame ones, with some missing. This repertoire shows approximately 140,000 clones, about four fifths found once; its top ten account for 6.3%. Sample: PBMCs. Source of these receptors: a man over 45 in good health and CMV-seropositive.

The chain joins TRBV5-4 to TRBJ1-3, with 8 bases aligning to TRBD1. This CDR3 is built from 16 residues. Germline V gene sequence: CDR1 SGHNT, CDR2 YYREEE (reference sequence). The J segment lost 4 bases and the V segment lost 3 bases, leaving 9 bases of the junction unmatched. The CDR3 nucleotides read TGTGCCAGCAGCTCCCTACGGACAGGGTCAGGAAACACCATATATTTT. Protein sequence: CASSSLRTGSGNTIYF.

This chain uses TRBV5-4 with TRBJ1-1; D possibly corresponds to TRBD1 (6 bases). The V gene lost 3 bases and the J gene lost 4 bases, with 7 bases spanning the gap. Germline V gives CDR1 SGHNT, CDR2 YYREEE (reference sequence). The CDR3 totals 12 residues. The CDR3 sequence is CASSSGATEAFF. The CDR3 bases are TGTGCCAGCAGCTCAGGGGCCACTGAAGCTTTCTTT.

The CDR3 here is CASSLGRDTNQPQHF. In nucleotides, the CDR3 is TGTGCCAGCAGCTTAGGCCGGGACACCAATCAGCCCCAGCATTTT. V and J are TRBV11-2 and TRBJ1-5; D is perhaps TRBD1 (6 bases). The CDR3 runs to 15 residues. Trimming pared 1 base from V and 3 bases from J, leaving 10 bases between. Germline loops: CDR1 SGHAT, CDR2 FQNNGV.

The chain recombines TRBV5-1 with TRBJ2-5; 10 nucleotides match TRBD1. The end of the DNA fits TRBJ2-7 better, so the J call may be wrong. Germline CDR1 and CDR2: SGHRS and YFSETQ. This CDR3 is 16 amino acids long. DNA for the CDR3: TGCGCCAGCAGCGCGATAGACAGGGGGCTTCTGTACGAGCAGTACTTC. This codes for CASSAIDRGLLYEQYF.

The chain is built from TRBV19 and TRBJ1-6; D not resolved. This CDR3 comprises 16 residues. In germline, CDR1 is LNHDA, CDR2 SQIVND (reference sequence). V was cut by 0 bases and J by 9 bases, with 15 bases left in between. The DNA for the CDR3 is TGTGCCAGTAGTATAGATCCATCAGCGGTAGGTTCACCCCTCCACTTT. Its translation: CASSIDPSAVGSPLHF.

V gene TRBV29-1 combines with J gene TRBJ2-7, with a possible D match to TRBD1 (6 bases). The length of the CDR3 is 13 residues. Germline V gene data show CDR1 as SQVTM and CDR2 as ANQGSEA. V lost 4 bases to trimming and J lost 3 bases, with 13 bases between them. The CDR3 is CSVGSGEFYEQYF. CDR3 in DNA: TGCAGCGTTGGCTCAGGGGAGTTCTACGAGCAGTACTTC.

V and J are TRBV4-1 and TRBJ2-3, with 10 nucleotides matching TRBD2. The CDR3 has 15 amino acids. Trimming took 4 bases from V and 1 from J; bases not matched to a gene: 2. Germline V CDR1 and CDR2: MGHRA, YSYEKL. CDR3 DNA sequence: TGCGCCAGCAGCCTAGGGACTAGCGGCACAGATACGCAGTATTTT. Translation: CASSLGTSGTDTQYF.

The chain has TRBV7-9 and TRBJ1-3, with no clear D. The CDR3 runs 14 residues. The V gene's germline CDR1 is SEHNR and CDR2 FQNEAQ (reference sequence). Trimming removed 9 bases at V and 0 bases at J, with 12 bases between. The CDR3 DNA reads TGTGCCAGAGATACCGAGGGCTCTGGAAACACCATATATTTT. Translation: CARDTEGSGNTIYF.

The table lists this clone with a few counts. The chain employs TRBV7-2 and TRBJ2-7, with a weak D call TRBD2 (5 bases). Trimming pared 1 base from V and 6 bases from J, leaving 10 bases between. The CDR3 has 13 residues. Germline V CDR1 and CDR2: SGHTA, FQGNSA. This CDR3 is CASSLEAEGEQYF. CDR3 DNA sequence: TGTGCCAGCAGCTTAGAGGCAGAGGGCGAGCAGTACTTC.

This clone was seen once. The chain uses TRBV29-1 and TRBJ2-7; 7 bases line up with TRBD1. CDR3 size: 13 residues. Germline V lookup: CDR1 SQVTM, CDR2 ANQGSEA. V lost 7 bases, J lost 3 bases, and 9 bases stayed unmatched. The CDR3 DNA is TGCAGCGCTACCGGGACAGATAACTACGAGCAGTACTTC. It translates to CSATGTDNYEQYF.

V is TRBV28 and J is TRBJ2-4, with a weak D call TRBD2 (6 bases). From germline, CDR1 is MDHEN and CDR2 SYDVKM. The V end lost 0 bases, the J end lost 3 bases, and 18 bases lay between the germline ends. The CDR3 covers 18 residues. CDR3 DNA sequence: TGTGCCAGCAGTTTATGGGGTCGGGGACTGGCCCACAAAAACATTCAGTACTTC. It encodes CASSLWGRGLAHKNIQYF.

The CDR3 DNA reads TGTGCCAGCAGTTTTGGGTCAGGGCGGAATGAGCAGTTCTTC. It yields the protein CASSFGSGRNEQFF. The chain recombines TRBV27 with TRBJ2-1, with D maybe TRBD1 (5 bases). Germline V gives CDR1 MNHEY, CDR2 SMNVEV (reference sequence). The CDR3 has 14 amino acids. V lost 3 bases to trimming and J lost 7 bases, with 13 bases between them.

This chain connects TRBV6-5 to TRBJ1-1, with a tentative D call TRBD1 (5 bases). Germline CDR1 and CDR2: MNHEY and SVGAGI. V lost 2 bases to trimming and J lost 0 bases, with 7 bases between them. The CDR3 loop spans 14 amino acids. This CDR3 reads CASSYGQLNTEAFF. CDR3 DNA sequence: TGTGCCAGCAGTTACGGACAATTGAACACTGAAGCTTTCTTT.

The chain has TRBV5-8 and TRBJ2-2; D is unclear. V was cut by 4 bases and J by 1 base, with 5 bases left in between. This CDR3 is built from 13 residues. Germline V CDR1 and CDR2: SGHTS, YDEGEE. CDR3: CASSNRNTGELFF. CDR3 DNA: TGTGCCAGCAGCAACAGGAACACCGGGGAGCTGTTTTTT.

There are a few counts of this clone. The CDR3 DNA follows: TGTGCCTGGACCCCTCTCCGGACTAGCGGGATGGCAGATACGCAGTATTTT. This sequence encodes CAWTPLRTSGMADTQYF. This chain joins TRBV30 and TRBJ2-3, with 12 bases matching TRBD2. The V gene end was trimmed by 4 bases and the J gene end by 4 bases; junction bases not matched to a gene: 12. The CDR3 contains 17 residues. Germline CDR1 is GTSNPN and CDR2 is SVGIG (reference sequence).

This clone came up once. The rearrangement links TRBV9 to TRBJ2-7; 7 nucleotides line up with TRBD2. The CDR3 extends over 17 amino acids. Trimming removed 0 bases from V and 7 bases from J; junction bases left unmatched: 16. Germline loops: CDR1 SGDLS, CDR2 YYNGEE. CDR3 coding DNA: TGTGCCAGCAGCGTAGCGCCCAGCGGGAATAACCTTTGGGAGCAGTACTTC. Amino acid sequence: CASSVAPSGNNLWEQYF.

On this clone itself: A read error may account for a junction end that differs from germline. Additional DNA sequences in this sample encode the identical CDR3. V and J are TRBV9 and TRBJ2-2, with 7 positions matching TRBD2. The CDR3 loop spans 16 amino acids. CDR1 and CDR2 (germline): SGDLS, YYNGEE. The CDR3 region is CASSVDSGGNTGELFF. The CDR3 nucleotides are TGTGCCAGCAGCGTAGATTCGGGGGGTAACACCGGAGAGCTGTTTTTT.

This clone occurred a few times. The chain combines TRBV28 with TRBJ1-2; TRBD1 agrees at 7 bases. There are 14 residues in the CDR3. The V and J ends lost 5 bases and 14 bases, in that order; junction bases with no gene match: 17. Germline assignment: CDR1 MDHEN and CDR2 SYDVKM. The CDR3 DNA is TGTGCCAGCAGTCGCGGGACAGACTTTTCCGCGGGAACCTTC. It codes for CASSRGTDFSAGTF.

The gene calls are TRBV5-1 and TRBJ1-1; 8 positions agree with TRBD1. V lost 4 bases, J lost 0 bases, and 5 bases stayed unmatched. Germline V CDR1 and CDR2: SGHRS, YFSETQ. CDR3 length equals 15 residues. The CDR3 DNA sequence: TGCGCCAGCAGCCGACAGGGGAACATGAACACTGAAGCTTTCTTT. Its protein product is CASSRQGNMNTEAFF.

The chain is built from TRBV6-1 and TRBJ2-3; 11 bases are a match to TRBD2. This CDR3 has 15 residues. Germline values: CDR1 MNHNS, CDR2 SASEGT. V shed 2 bases and J 6 bases; nucleotides not matched to a gene: 4. The CDR3 is CASSENLAGGDTQYF. The CDR3 bases are TGTGCCAGCAGTGAAAACCTAGCGGGAGGCGATACGCAGTATTTT.

This clone was seen a single time. The CDR3 protein is CASSEVGREAYNEQFF. CDR3 DNA sequence: TGTGCCAGCAGTGAAGTTGGGCGGGAGGCTTACAATGAGCAGTTCTTC. This chain uses TRBV2 with TRBJ2-1; 8 bases are shared with TRBD2. CDR3 length: 16 residues. Trimming took 1 base from V and 4 from J; bases not matched to a gene: 6. The V gene's germline CDR1 is SNHLY and CDR2 FYNNEI.

V is TRBV5-6 and J is TRBJ1-6; D possibly corresponds to TRBD1 (5 bases). Trimming removed 0 bases from V and 13 bases from J, with 11 bases in between. The CDR3 is 13 residues long. CDR1 and CDR2 from the germline V gene are SGHDT and YYEEEE. The DNA of the CDR3 is TGTGCCAGCAGCTTGGCCGGGGGGAACCCCCTCCACTTT. Its protein product is CASSLAGGNPLHF.

The chain is built from TRBV5-1 and TRBJ2-1; 9 positions match TRBD1. Germline CDR1 and CDR2: SGHRS and YFSETQ. The CDR3 has 13 amino acids. The V segment lost 5 bases and the J segment 9 bases; nucleotides outside the gene matches: 6. The CDR3 DNA sequence: TGCGCCAGCAGACAGGGGGCGCGGGTTGAGCAGTTCTTC. This encodes CASRQGARVEQFF.

This clone was seen more than once but under ten times. This sequence joins TRBV28 and TRBJ1-1, with 7 bases fitting TRBD1. Trimming at V came to 5 bases and at J to 9 bases, leaving 6 bases not matched to a gene. CDR3 length: 12 amino acids. Germline assignment: CDR1 MDHEN and CDR2 SYDVKM. CDR3 region: CASSTGTDKAFF. CDR3 in DNA: TGTGCCAGCAGTACCGGGACAGATAAAGCTTTCTTT.

This chain connects TRBV5-1 to TRBJ2-1; 7 bases align to TRBD2. CDR1 and CDR2 from the germline V gene are SGHRS and YFSETQ. The CDR3 is 17 residues long. Germline trimming cut 1 base from V and 1 base from J; bases unmatched to any gene: 8. In nucleotides, the CDR3 is TGCGCCAGCAGCTTGAAAAAACTAGCGCAGTCCTACAATGAGCAGTTCTTC. Residues: CASSLKKLAQSYNEQFF.

The chain combines TRBV6-4 with TRBJ2-2, with D uncertain. In germline, CDR1 is MRHNA, CDR2 SNTAGT. The length of the CDR3 is 15 residues. V gave up 3 bases and J gave up 0 bases, with 8 bases separating them. For the CDR3, the DNA is TGTGCCAGCAGTGAGATAGCCTCGAACACCGGGGAGCTGTTTTTT. It encodes CASSEIASNTGELFF.